The entry below gives a single T cell receptor beta chain sequence along with its context. Unsorted PBMC DNA went through sequencing on ten immunoSEQ deep assay plates. In the source study's methods: Junction-only immunoSEQ sequences carried no quality scores, so filtering differed. Clones were read by immunoSEQ multiplex PCR, and TCRdb kept only the in-frame ones, dropping some. The DNA was the basis for D and trimming; V, J and clone size are from that table. The sample includes about 510,000 clones, approximately 79% of them seen just once. The data are from a study of shared clonotypes between healthy human individuals. CDR3 length equals 16 residues. Trimming took 6 bases from V and 4 from J, leaving 22 bases between them. Germline V CDR1 and CDR2: MDHEN, SYDVKM.

The sample comprised PBMCs. The sequence came from a woman aged 40 to 50 in good health. Some clones in this sample may be carry-over from other donors' samples. The rearrangement joins TRBV28 to TRBJ2-7; D is unclear. The CDR3 sequence is CASSFFSVRKLYEQYF. The CDR3 DNA follows: TGTGCCAGCAGCTTCTTCTCTGTCAGAAAGCTTTACGAGCAGTACTTC.